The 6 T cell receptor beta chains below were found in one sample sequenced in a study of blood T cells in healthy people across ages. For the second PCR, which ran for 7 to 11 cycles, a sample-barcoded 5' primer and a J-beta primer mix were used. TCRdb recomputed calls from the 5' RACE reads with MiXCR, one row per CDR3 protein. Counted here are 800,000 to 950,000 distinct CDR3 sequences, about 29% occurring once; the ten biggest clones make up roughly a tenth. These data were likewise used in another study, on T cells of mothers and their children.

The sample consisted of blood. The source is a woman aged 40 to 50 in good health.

CDR3 bases: TGCAGTGCAATGACAGGGAGCTTCGAGCAGTACTTC. Protein sequence: CSAMTGSFEQYF. V and J are TRBV20-1 and TRBJ2-7; 7 bases are shared with TRBD1. This CDR3 has 12 residues. The V and J ends lost 6 bases and 6 bases, in that order; junction bases with no gene match: 8. Germline loops: CDR1 DFQATT, CDR2 SNEGSKA (reference sequence).

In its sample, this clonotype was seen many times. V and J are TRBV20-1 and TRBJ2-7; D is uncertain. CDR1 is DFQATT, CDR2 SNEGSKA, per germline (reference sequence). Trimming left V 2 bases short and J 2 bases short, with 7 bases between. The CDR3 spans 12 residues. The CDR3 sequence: CSARRQAYEQYF. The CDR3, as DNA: TGCAGTGCTAGAAGGCAGGCCTACGAGCAGTACTTC.

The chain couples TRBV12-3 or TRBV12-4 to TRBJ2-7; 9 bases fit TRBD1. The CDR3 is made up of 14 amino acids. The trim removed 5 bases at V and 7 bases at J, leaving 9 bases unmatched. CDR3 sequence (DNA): TGTGCCAGCAGTCCCGGGACAGGGTCAAAAGAGCAGTACTTC. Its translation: CASSPGTGSKEQYF.

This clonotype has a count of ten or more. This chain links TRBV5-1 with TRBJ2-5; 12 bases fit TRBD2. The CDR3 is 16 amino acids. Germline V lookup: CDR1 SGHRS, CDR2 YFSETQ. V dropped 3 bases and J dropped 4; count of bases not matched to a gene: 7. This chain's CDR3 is CASSSSGGATGETQYF. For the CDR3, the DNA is TGCGCCAGCAGCTCTAGCGGGGGGGCTACCGGAGAGACCCAGTACTTC.

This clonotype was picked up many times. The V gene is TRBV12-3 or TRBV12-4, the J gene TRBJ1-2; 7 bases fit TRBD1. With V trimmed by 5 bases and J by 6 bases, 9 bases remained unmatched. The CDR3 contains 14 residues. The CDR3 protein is CASSKQGSGHGYTF. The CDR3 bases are TGTGCCAGCAGTAAACAGGGGAGTGGGCATGGCTACACCTTC.

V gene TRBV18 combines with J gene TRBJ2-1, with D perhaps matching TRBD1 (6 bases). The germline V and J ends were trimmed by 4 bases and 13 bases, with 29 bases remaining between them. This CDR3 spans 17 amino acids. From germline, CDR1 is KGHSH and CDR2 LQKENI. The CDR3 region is CASSQRTDLTPQETQFF. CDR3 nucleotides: TGTGCCAGCTCACAGCGGACAGATTTGACCCCTCAAGAGACCCAGTTCTTC.